The clone carrying this TCR beta chain was seen many times. The antigen is unknown. These data belong to a study of Graves' ophthalmopathy and Graves' hyperthyroidism. CAS ≥3, NOSPECS ≥4, moderate-to-severe activity and duration under 3 months marked donors with ophthalmopathy. Researchers turned away patients with other autoimmune diseases, uncontrolled infections, pregnancy or lactation. J gave up 6 bases and V 4 bases, and 10 bases lay outside the gene matches. This CDR3 has 16 residues. Germline values: CDR1 SGHTA, CDR2 FQGTGA. General study points: The study's model predicted ophthalmopathy progression at roughly 64% sensitivity and about 72% specificity. The blood repertoire also included most expanded thyroid clonotypes above 0.001 frequency.

From RNA, the CDR3 regions of TCR beta chains were amplified and sequenced. The workflow started with a first-round RT-PCR run with HTBI primers and then moved on to a second-round multiplex PCR. TCRdb reprocessed the multiplex PCR reads via MiXCR and lists one record per CDR3 protein. The repertoire holds about 400,000 distinct CDR3 sequences, with approximately 16% as singletons. The genes are TRBV7-3 and TRBJ2-2, with 8 bases aligning to TRBD1. Sequencing was done on a sample of peripheral blood. This TCR derives from a young woman with Graves' ophthalmopathy. CDR3 bases: TGTGCCAGCAGCTCCGGACAGGGAGGAGCGGCCGGGGAGCTGTTTTTT. Translated: CASSSGQGGAAGELFF.